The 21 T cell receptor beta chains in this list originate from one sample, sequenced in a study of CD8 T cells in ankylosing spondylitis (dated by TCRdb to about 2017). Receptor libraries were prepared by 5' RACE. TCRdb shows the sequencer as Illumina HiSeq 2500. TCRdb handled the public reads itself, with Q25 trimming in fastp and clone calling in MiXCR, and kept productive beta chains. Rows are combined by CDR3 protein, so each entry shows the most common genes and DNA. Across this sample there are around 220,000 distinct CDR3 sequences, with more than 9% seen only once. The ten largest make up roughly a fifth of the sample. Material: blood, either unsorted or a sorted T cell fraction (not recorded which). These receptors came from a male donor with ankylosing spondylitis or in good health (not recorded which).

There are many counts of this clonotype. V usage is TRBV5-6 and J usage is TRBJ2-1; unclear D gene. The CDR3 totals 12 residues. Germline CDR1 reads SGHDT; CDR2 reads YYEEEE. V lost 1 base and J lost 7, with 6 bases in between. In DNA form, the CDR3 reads TGTGCCAGCAGCTTGTCTTTTAATGAGCAGTTCTTC. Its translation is CASSLSFNEQFF.

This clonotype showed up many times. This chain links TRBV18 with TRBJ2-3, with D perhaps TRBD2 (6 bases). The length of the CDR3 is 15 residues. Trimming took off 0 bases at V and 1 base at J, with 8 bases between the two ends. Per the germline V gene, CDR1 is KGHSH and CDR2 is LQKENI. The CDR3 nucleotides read TGTGCCAGCTCACCACCGGGGGGTGGCACAGATACGCAGTATTTT. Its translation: CASSPPGGGTDTQYF.

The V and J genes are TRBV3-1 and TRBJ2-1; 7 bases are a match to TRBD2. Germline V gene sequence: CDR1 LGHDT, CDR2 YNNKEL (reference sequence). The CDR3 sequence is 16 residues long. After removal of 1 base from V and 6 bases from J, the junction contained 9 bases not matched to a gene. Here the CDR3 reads CASSQVSGAGSNEQFF. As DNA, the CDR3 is TGTGCCAGCAGCCAAGTCAGCGGGGCAGGTAGCAATGAGCAGTTCTTC.

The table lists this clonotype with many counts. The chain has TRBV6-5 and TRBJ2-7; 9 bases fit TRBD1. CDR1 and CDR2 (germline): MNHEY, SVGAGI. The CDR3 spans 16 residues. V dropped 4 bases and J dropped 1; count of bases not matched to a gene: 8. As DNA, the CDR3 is TGTGCCAGCAGTTCCAGACAGGGGGGATCTTCCTACGAGCAGTACTTC. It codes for CASSSRQGGSSYEQYF.

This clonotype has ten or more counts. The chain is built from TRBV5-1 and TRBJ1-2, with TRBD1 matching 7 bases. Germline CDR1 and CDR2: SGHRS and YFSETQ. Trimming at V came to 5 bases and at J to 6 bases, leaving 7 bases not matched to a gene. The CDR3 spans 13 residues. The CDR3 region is CASRATGIHGYTF. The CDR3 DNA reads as TGCGCCAGCAGGGCGACAGGGATCCATGGCTACACCTTC.

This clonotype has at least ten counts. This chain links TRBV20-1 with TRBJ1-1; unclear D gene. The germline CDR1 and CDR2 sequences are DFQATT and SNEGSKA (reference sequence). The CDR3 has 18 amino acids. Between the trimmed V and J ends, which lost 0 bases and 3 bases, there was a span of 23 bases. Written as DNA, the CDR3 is TGCAGTGCTAGAGATTTGAGCCCCTTAAAACGTCAGGACACTGAAGCTTTCTTT. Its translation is CSARDLSPLKRQDTEAFF.

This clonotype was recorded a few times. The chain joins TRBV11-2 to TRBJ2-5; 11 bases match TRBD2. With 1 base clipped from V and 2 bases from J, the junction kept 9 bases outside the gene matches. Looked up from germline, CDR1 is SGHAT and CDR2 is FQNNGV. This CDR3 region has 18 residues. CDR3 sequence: CASSLGPVSSGGQETQYF. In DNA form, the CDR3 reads TGTGCCAGCAGCTTAGGTCCCGTCTCTAGCGGGGGGCAAGAGACCCAGTACTTC.

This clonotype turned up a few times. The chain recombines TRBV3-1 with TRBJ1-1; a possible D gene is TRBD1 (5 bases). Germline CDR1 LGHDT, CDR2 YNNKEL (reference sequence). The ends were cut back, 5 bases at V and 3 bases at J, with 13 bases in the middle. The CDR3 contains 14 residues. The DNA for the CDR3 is TGTGCCAGCAGCTCTACCCAGGGAGACACTGAAGCTTTCTTT. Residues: CASSSTQGDTEAFF.

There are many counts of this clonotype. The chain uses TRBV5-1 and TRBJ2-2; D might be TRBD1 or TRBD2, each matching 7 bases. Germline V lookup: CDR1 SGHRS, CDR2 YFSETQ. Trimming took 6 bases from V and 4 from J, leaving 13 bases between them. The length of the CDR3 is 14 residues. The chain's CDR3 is CASTDREGTGELFF. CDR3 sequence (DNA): TGCGCCAGCACCGACAGGGAGGGCACCGGGGAGCTGTTTTTT.

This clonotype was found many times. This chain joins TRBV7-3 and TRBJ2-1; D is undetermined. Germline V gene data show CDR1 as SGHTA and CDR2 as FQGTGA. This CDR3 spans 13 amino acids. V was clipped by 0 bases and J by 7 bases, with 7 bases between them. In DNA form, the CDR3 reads TGTGCCAGCAGCTTAACGGTTGATAATGAGCAGTTCTTC. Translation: CASSLTVDNEQFF.

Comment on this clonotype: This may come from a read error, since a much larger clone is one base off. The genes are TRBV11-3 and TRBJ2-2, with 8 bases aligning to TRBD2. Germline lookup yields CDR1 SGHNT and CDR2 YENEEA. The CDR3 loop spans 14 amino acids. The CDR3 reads CASSGGGYTGELLF. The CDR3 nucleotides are TGTGCCAGCAGCGGCGGGGGGTACACCGGGGAGCTGCTTTTT.

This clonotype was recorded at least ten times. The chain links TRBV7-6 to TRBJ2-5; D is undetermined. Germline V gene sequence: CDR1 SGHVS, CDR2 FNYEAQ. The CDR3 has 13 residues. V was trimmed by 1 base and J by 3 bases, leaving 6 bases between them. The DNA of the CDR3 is TGTGCCAGCAGCTTAGTTTTTAAAGAGACCCAGTACTTC. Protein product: CASSLVFKETQYF.

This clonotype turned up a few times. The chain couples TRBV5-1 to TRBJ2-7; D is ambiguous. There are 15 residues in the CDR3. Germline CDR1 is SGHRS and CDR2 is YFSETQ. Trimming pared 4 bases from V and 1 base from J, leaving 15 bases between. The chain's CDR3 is CASSPGGRQSYEQYF. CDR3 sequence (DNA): TGCGCCAGCAGCCCCGGCGGACGTCAGTCCTACGAGCAGTACTTC.

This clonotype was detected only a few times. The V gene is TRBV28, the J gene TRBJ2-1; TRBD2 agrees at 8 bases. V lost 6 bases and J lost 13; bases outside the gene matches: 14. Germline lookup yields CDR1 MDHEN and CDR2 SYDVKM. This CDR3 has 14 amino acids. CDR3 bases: TGTGCCAGCAGGGGCGGCGGGGGGACCCTTGCACAGTTCTTC. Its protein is CASRGGGGTLAQFF.

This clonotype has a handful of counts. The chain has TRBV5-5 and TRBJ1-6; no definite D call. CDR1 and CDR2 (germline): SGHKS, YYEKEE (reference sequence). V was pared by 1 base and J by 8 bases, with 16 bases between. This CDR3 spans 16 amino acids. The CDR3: CASSLNRRFPDSPLHF. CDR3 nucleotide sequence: TGTGCCAGCAGCTTGAACCGGAGATTCCCGGATTCACCCCTCCACTTT.

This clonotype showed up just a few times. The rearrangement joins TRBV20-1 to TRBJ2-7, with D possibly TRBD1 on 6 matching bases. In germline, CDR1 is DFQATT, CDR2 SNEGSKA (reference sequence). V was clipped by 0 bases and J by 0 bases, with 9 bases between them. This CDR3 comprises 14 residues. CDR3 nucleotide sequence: TGCAGTGCTAGAGACCACAGGGTCTCCTACGAGCAGTACTTC. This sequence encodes CSARDHRVSYEQYF.

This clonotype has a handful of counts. The CDR3 region is CASSFSSTDTQYF. Here the CDR3 DNA reads TGTGCCAGCAGCTTCTCAAGCACAGATACGCAGTATTTT. The V and J genes are TRBV11-3 and TRBJ2-3, with D unresolved. The CDR3 runs 13 residues. V lost 3 bases and J 0 bases, leaving 4 bases between the germline ends. CDR1 is SGHNT, CDR2 YENEEA, per germline.

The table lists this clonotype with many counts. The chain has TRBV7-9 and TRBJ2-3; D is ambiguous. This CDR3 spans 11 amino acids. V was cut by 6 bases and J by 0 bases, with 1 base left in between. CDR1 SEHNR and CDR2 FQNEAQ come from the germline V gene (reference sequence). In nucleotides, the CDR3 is TGTGCCAGCAGAAGCACAGATACGCAGTATTTT. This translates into CASRSTDTQYF.

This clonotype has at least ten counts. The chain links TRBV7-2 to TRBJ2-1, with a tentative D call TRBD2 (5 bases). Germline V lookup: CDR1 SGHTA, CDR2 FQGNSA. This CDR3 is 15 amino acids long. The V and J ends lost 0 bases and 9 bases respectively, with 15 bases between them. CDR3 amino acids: CASSLAIEGQSEQFF. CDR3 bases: TGTGCCAGCAGCTTAGCGATCGAGGGCCAGAGTGAGCAGTTCTTC.

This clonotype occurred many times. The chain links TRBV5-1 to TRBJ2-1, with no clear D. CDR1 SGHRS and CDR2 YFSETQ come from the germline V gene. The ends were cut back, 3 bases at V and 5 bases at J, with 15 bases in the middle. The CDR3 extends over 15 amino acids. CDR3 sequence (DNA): TGCGCCAGCAGCTCCGAGGACCGGAAAGACAATGAGCAGTTCTTC. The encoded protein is CASSSEDRKDNEQFF. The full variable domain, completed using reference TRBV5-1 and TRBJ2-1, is KAGVTQTPRYLIKTRGQQVTLSCSPISGHRSVSWYQQTPGQGLQFLFEYFSETQRNKGNFPGRFSGRQFSNSRSEMNVSTLELGDSALYLCASSSEDRKDNEQFFGPGTRLTVL.

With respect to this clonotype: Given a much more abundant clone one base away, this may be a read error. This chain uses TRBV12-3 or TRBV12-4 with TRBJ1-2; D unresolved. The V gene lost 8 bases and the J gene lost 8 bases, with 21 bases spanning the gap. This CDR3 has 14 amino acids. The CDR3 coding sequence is TGTGCCAGCCGCCCCGATGGGAGCCCAAGGGGCTACACCTTC. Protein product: CASRPDGSPRGYTF.